The 30 T cell receptor beta chains below all came from one sample that was sequenced in a study of CD8+CD57+ T cells in acquired aplastic anemia. Flow cytometry had shown expanded CD8+CD57+ cells in the patients chosen for sequencing. CDR3 and TCR beta VDJ profiling relied on a genomic DNA template. TCRdb passed the reads through MiXCR, listing each CDR3 protein once. The table shows about 58,000 distinct CDR3 sequences, with roughly three fifths occurring only once. Source material: sorted CD4+, CD8+, or CD8+CD57+ T cells (not recorded which) from PBMCs. These receptors all stem from a human donor with aplastic anemia.

This clonotype was seen at least ten times. The chain employs TRBV13 and TRBJ1-2; TRBD1 is a possible D gene (5 bases). With 5 bases removed from V and 4 bases from J, the gap between germline ends came to 17 bases. Germline assignment: CDR1 PRHDT and CDR2 FYEKMQ (reference sequence). The CDR3 runs 15 residues. The CDR3 DNA follows: TGTGCCAGCAGCCCTCTGGGGGGATCCCTCTATGGCTACACCTTC. Its protein is CASSPLGGSLYGYTF.

This chain links TRBV27 with TRBJ1-1, with D maybe TRBD1 (6 bases). CDR3 length: 14 amino acids. Germline assignment: CDR1 MNHEY and CDR2 SMNVEV (reference sequence). The germline V and J ends were trimmed by 6 bases and 4 bases, with 15 bases remaining between them. Here the CDR3 DNA reads TGTGCCAGCAGCAGAATACAGGGTAGCACTGAAGCTTTCTTT. This sequence encodes CASSRIQGSTEAFF.

The chain links TRBV4-3 to TRBJ1-2; D is unresolved. CDR3 length: 14 amino acids. With 1 base removed from V and 4 bases from J, the gap between germline ends came to 10 bases. Germline values: CDR1 LGHNA, CDR2 YSLEER. CDR3 coding DNA: TGCGCCAGCAGCCAAGCTTCATACCTCTATGGCTACACCTTC. This gives the protein CASSQASYLYGYTF.

The V and J genes are TRBV10-3 and TRBJ2-5; possibly TRBD2 for D (7 bases). V was shortened by 0 bases and J by 5 bases, with 13 bases between the two germline ends. The CDR3 covers 15 residues. CDR1 ENHRY and CDR2 SYGVKD come from the germline V gene. CDR3 DNA: TGTGCCATCAGTGAGTCGGGGGGGCGGTGGGAGACCCAGTACTTC. Translated, it gives CAISESGGRWETQYF.

This clonotype was seen ten or more times. The CDR3 loop is CASSLDPSADTQYF. The CDR3 bases are TGTGCCAGCAGTTTGGACCCCTCGGCAGATACGCAGTATTTT. This rearrangement joins TRBV6-5 to TRBJ2-3; D unresolved. Per germline, CDR1 MNHEY and CDR2 SVGAGI. The CDR3 has 14 amino acids. V shed 4 bases and J shed 4 bases, with 12 bases lying between them.

The J gene is TRBJ2-7, the V gene TRBV4-3, with 13 bases matching TRBD2. With 4 bases clipped from V and 2 bases from J, the junction kept 2 bases outside the gene matches. Germline CDR1 is LGHNA and CDR2 is YSLEER. The CDR3 runs 15 residues. CDR3: CASSLGTSGTYEQYF. CDR3 in DNA: TGCGCCAGCAGCCTTGGGACTAGCGGGACCTACGAGCAGTACTTC.

The chain uses TRBV19 and TRBJ2-5; the match to TRBD1 covers 7 bases. The germline V gene has CDR1 LNHDA and CDR2 SQIVND (reference sequence). The CDR3 contains 13 residues. V lost 6 bases and J lost 4; bases outside the gene matches: 5. Here the CDR3 DNA reads TGTGCCAGTAGAGACAGGGCCCGAGAGACCCAGTACTTC. Translating it yields CASRDRARETQYF.

Remarks on this clonotype: One end of the junction does not line up with germline, which may come from a read error. V is TRBV15 and J is TRBJ2-5; D may match TRBD1 or TRBD2 (5 bases each). The germline gives CDR1 LNHNV, CDR2 YYDKDF (reference sequence). This CDR3 is 13 amino acids long. Here the CDR3 DNA reads TGTGCCAGCAGCTTAGGGACCCCGGAGACCCAGTACTTC. Protein: CASSLGTPETQYF.

This clonotype has a count of ten or more. The gene calls are TRBV30 and TRBJ1-2; TRBD1 aligns across 8 bases. Germline assignment: CDR1 GTSNPN and CDR2 SVGIG (reference sequence). The CDR3 contains 12 residues. V lost 7 bases to trimming and J lost 4 bases; unmatched junction nucleotides: 5. CDR3 protein: CASDREGYGYTF. The CDR3 DNA follows: TGTGCCTCGGACAGGGAGGGCTATGGCTACACCTTC.

Turning to this clonotype: The junction departs from germline at one end; a sequencing error may be responsible. The genes are TRBV25-1 and TRBJ1-1; possibly TRBD1 for D (6 bases). This CDR3 has 12 amino acids. From germline, CDR1 is MGHDK and CDR2 SYGVNS. The CDR3 sequence: CATSDTGKRAFF. CDR3 bases: TGTGCCACCAGTGATACAGGGAAGCGGGCTTTCTTT. The complete variable domain, with remaining parts taken from reference TRBV25-1 and TRBJ1-1, reads EADIYQTPRYLVIGTGKKITLECSQTMGHDKMYWYQQDPGMELHLIHYSYGVNSTEKGDLSSESTVSRIRTEHFPLTLESARPSHTSQYLCATSDTGKRAFFGQGTRLTVV.

To note about this clonotype: A much larger clone sits a single nucleotide away, making a read error possible. The chain joins TRBV27 to TRBJ1-1; D call uncertain. This CDR3 spans 13 amino acids. The germline gives CDR1 MNHEY, CDR2 SMNVEV (reference sequence). V lost 6 bases and J 0 bases, leaving 8 bases between the germline ends. CDR3 coding DNA: TGTGCCAGCAGATCTCCATTGAACACTGAAGCTTTCTTT. Encoded protein: CASRSPLNTEAFF.

The rearrangement uses TRBV2 and TRBJ1-2, with D tentatively TRBD1 (6 bases). Per the germline V gene, CDR1 is SNHLY and CDR2 is FYNNEI. The V end was cut by 8 bases, the J end by 3 bases, with 16 bases between. The CDR3 loop spans 14 amino acids. The CDR3 DNA reads TGTGCCAGCGGGTTGCGGGGGCCGGACTATGGCTACACCTTC. As protein: CASGLRGPDYGYTF.

The V gene is TRBV10-3, the J gene TRBJ1-1; the match to TRBD1 covers 11 bases. J gave up 2 bases and V 6 bases, and 5 bases lay outside the gene matches. The CDR3 has 15 residues. Germline V lookup: CDR1 ENHRY, CDR2 SYGVKD. Here the CDR3 reads CAIRDRGLINTEAFF. The CDR3, as DNA: TGTGCCATCAGGGACAGGGGGCTAATCAACACTGAAGCTTTCTTT.

The genes are TRBV25-1 and TRBJ1-1, with D unresolved. This CDR3 spans 13 amino acids. Germline-derived CDR1 and CDR2 are MGHDK and SYGVNS. The V end was cut by 7 bases, the J end by 2 bases, with 11 bases between. DNA of the CDR3: TGTGCCAGCATAGCGGACCTAAACACTGAAGCTTTCTTT. This translates into CASIADLNTEAFF.

This clonotype was detected many times. The chain links TRBV11-2 to TRBJ2-7; possible D gene TRBD2, 5 bases. The V end was cut by 8 bases, the J end by 2 bases, with 13 bases between. Germline CDR1 and CDR2: SGHAT and FQNNGV. This CDR3 has 13 amino acids. The CDR3: CASGVERTYEQYF. Here the CDR3 DNA reads TGTGCCAGCGGGGTCGAGCGGACCTACGAGCAGTACTTC.

This clonotype occurred once. A junction end diverges from the germline sequence, so it may reflect a read error. The rearrangement uses TRBV7-9 and TRBJ1-1; D is uncertain. Germline V gene lookup returns CDR1 SEHNR and CDR2 FQNEAQ (reference sequence). The length of the CDR3 is 13 residues. CDR3 loop: CASTLSLLGEAFF. Here the CDR3 DNA reads TGTGCCAGCACCTTAAGCCTCCTTGGGGAAGCTTTCTTT.

The rearrangement links TRBV5-1 to TRBJ1-1; TRBD1 matches 7 bases. The trim removed 3 bases at V and 2 bases at J, leaving 7 bases unmatched. This CDR3 region has 15 residues. Germline-derived CDR1 and CDR2 are SGHRS and YFSETQ. CDR3 coding DNA: TGCGCCAGCAGCTCGCAGACAGGGACCAACACTGAAGCTTTCTTT. This codes for CASSSQTGTNTEAFF.

This clonotype has only one observation. The rearrangement joins TRBV20-1 to TRBJ2-1, with 15 bases identical to TRBD2. The CDR3 runs to 16 residues. Looked up from germline, CDR1 is DFQATT and CDR2 is SNEGSKA (reference sequence). Trimming at V came to 5 bases and at J to 5 bases, leaving 7 bases not matched to a gene. The CDR3: CSAEGTSGGRNNEQFF. The DNA of the CDR3 is TGCAGTGCTGAAGGGACTAGCGGGGGGCGCAACAATGAGCAGTTCTTC.

V and J are TRBV20-1 and TRBJ2-3; D might be TRBD2 (5 bases). This CDR3 spans 14 amino acids. Germline loops: CDR1 DFQATT, CDR2 SNEGSKA (reference sequence). V was pared by 1 base and J by 7 bases, with 15 bases between. The CDR3 loop reads CSARGERTPNTQYF. The CDR3 DNA reads TGCAGTGCTAGAGGGGAAAGGACTCCTAATACGCAGTATTTT.

V is TRBV7-6 and J is TRBJ2-5; the D is unclear. The CDR3 has 12 amino acids. Germline V gene sequence: CDR1 SGHVS, CDR2 FNYEAQ. Trimming took 5 bases from V and 2 from J, leaving 6 bases between them. This CDR3 is CASSAQQETQYF. CDR3 coding DNA: TGTGCCAGCAGCGCCCAGCAAGAGACCCAGTACTTC.

This clonotype has at least ten counts. This sequence joins TRBV20-1 and TRBJ2-1; 12 bases line up with TRBD2. This CDR3 spans 18 amino acids. Germline V lookup: CDR1 DFQATT, CDR2 SNEGSKA (reference sequence). V lost 1 base, J lost 0 bases, and 7 bases stayed unmatched. Here the CDR3 reads CSARGLLAGGSSYNEQFF. For the CDR3, the DNA is TGCAGTGCTAGAGGCCTACTAGCGGGGGGCAGCTCCTACAATGAGCAGTTCTTC.

The chain employs TRBV20-1 and TRBJ2-1; unclear D gene. V lost 1 base and J lost 5, with 6 bases in between. The CDR3 runs to 12 residues. Germline V gives CDR1 DFQATT, CDR2 SNEGSKA (reference sequence). For the CDR3, the DNA is TGCAGTGCTAGAGTTTTTGACAATGAGCAGTTCTTC. Protein: CSARVFDNEQFF.

The chain links TRBV24-1 to TRBJ1-5; D uncertain. The CDR3 sequence is 13 residues long. The germline gives CDR1 KGHDR, CDR2 SFDVKD. The V end was cut by 4 bases, the J end by 4 bases, with 7 bases between. The CDR3 nucleotides read TGTGCCACCAGTGACGGACGGAATCAGCCCCAGCATTTT. Translating gives CATSDGRNQPQHF.

The V gene is TRBV20-1, the J gene TRBJ2-5; 8 bases are a match to TRBD2. Trimming cost V 1 base and J 1 base; bases outside gene matches: 5. Per the germline V gene, CDR1 is DFQATT and CDR2 is SNEGSKA (reference sequence). The CDR3 consists of 15 residues. Here the CDR3 DNA reads TGCAGTGCTAGAGTACGGGGGGGTATCCAAGAGACCCAGTACTTC. Protein sequence: CSARVRGGIQETQYF.

This clonotype was counted between two and nine times. The chain recombines TRBV10-3 with TRBJ2-7; D unclear. Germline V gives CDR1 ENHRY, CDR2 SYGVKD. V lost 11 bases to trimming and J lost 2 bases, with 19 bases between them. The CDR3 length is 14 residues. The CDR3, as DNA: TGTGCCGTAAGTGATTTTGACTTCGCCTACGAGCAGTACTTC. Protein sequence: CAVSDFDFAYEQYF.

There are many counts of this clonotype. V is TRBV19 and J is TRBJ2-3; 9 bases fit TRBD2. This CDR3 has 16 amino acids. Per the germline V gene, CDR1 is LNHDA and CDR2 is SQIVND (reference sequence). V trimming: 6 bases; J trimming: 3 bases; junction bases outside the gene matches: 10. CDR3 DNA: TGTGCCAGTAGGATAACCGCGGGGGGGGGTACAGATACGCAGTATTTT. Its protein is CASRITAGGGTDTQYF.

A few counts support this clonotype. Just one base apart from a much larger clone, this may be a read error. V usage is TRBV5-4 and J usage is TRBJ1-1; 9 positions match TRBD1. After removal of 0 bases from V and 4 bases from J, the junction contained 4 bases not matched to a gene. CDR1 and CDR2 from the germline V gene are SGHNT and YYREEE (reference sequence). CDR3 size: 15 residues. The CDR3 DNA follows: TGTGCCAGCAGCTTGGTAGGGACAGGGAGCACTGAAGCTTTCTTT. Its translation is CASSLVGTGSTEAFF.

CDR3 DNA: TGTGCCAGCAGTGAACAGGGAAACAATCAGCCCCAGCATTTT. As protein: CASSEQGNNQPQHF. The chain recombines TRBV25-1 with TRBJ1-5; D is possibly TRBD1 (5 bases). The germline V gene encodes CDR1 MGHDK and CDR2 SYGVNS. V was pared by 2 bases and J by 3 bases, with 8 bases between. The CDR3 runs to 14 residues.

This clonotype was detected many times. V gene TRBV6-5 combines with J gene TRBJ2-3; possible D gene TRBD2, 5 bases. CDR1 and CDR2 from the germline V gene are MNHEY and SVGAGI. Trimming took 2 bases from V and 4 from J, leaving 16 bases between them. The CDR3 runs to 16 residues. The CDR3 protein is CASSYRGGGLADTQYF. CDR3 sequence (DNA): TGTGCCAGCAGTTACCGGGGTGGTGGGCTCGCAGATACGCAGTATTTT.

Ten or more counts support this clonotype. V gene TRBV12-3 or TRBV12-4 combines with J gene TRBJ1-1; 8 positions match TRBD1. The CDR3 length is 14 residues. V was clipped by 6 bases and J by 1 base; unmatched bases: 4. DNA for the CDR3: TGTGCCAGCAGGCGGACAGGGTGGAACACTGAAGCTTTCTTT. It is translated as CASRRTGWNTEAFF.